The 5 T cell receptor beta chains reported below all come from one sample, sequenced in a study of regulatory T cells in long-lasting Graves disease. Time point meaning: persistent/refractory GD, antithyroid drugs over 5 years with positive TRAb. Construction of the TCR library relied on RNA isolated from PBMCs. Sequencing libraries for TCR beta were prepared with iRepertoire HTBI primers and Arm-PCR of CDR3 regions. TCRdb independently ran MiXCR on the multiplex PCR reads; one entry per CDR3 protein. The table shows hundreds of thousands of distinct CDR3 sequences, with less than 25% occurring only once. The sequencing used peripheral blood mononuclear cells (PBMCs), collected when the disease was refractory, from a patient treated with antithyroid drugs. The receptors here all came from a female donor with Graves disease.

The CDR3, as DNA: TGCGCCAGCAGCATAACCGGGCCAAACGGAGGCAAAAACATTCAGTACTTC. It encodes CASSITGPNGGKNIQYF. The rearrangement uses TRBV5-1 and TRBJ2-4; a weak D match, TRBD2 (5 bases). Germline V lookup: CDR1 SGHRS, CDR2 YFSETQ. Trimming took 4 bases from V and 3 from J, leaving 20 bases between them. The length of the CDR3 is 17 residues.

The table lists this clonotype with many counts. V gene TRBV30 combines with J gene TRBJ2-2; D tentatively fits TRBD1 or TRBD2 (5 bases each). The CDR3 covers 13 residues. CDR1 and CDR2 from the germline V gene are GTSNPN and SVGIG (reference sequence). Trimming took 4 bases from V and 6 from J, leaving 12 bases between them. CDR3 sequence: CAWTAGRAGELFF. The CDR3 nucleotides are TGTGCCTGGACGGCAGGGCGGGCCGGGGAGCTGTTTTTT.

This clonotype was counted at least ten times. The gene calls are TRBV28 and TRBJ2-4, with 7 nucleotides matching TRBD2. CDR1 is MDHEN, CDR2 SYDVKM, per germline. V trimming: 5 bases; J trimming: 0 bases; junction bases outside the gene matches: 4. The CDR3 contains 15 residues. CDR3 sequence (DNA): TGTGCCAGCAGTGCCCGGGGGGTAGCCAAAAACATTCAGTACTTC. It encodes CASSARGVAKNIQYF.

CDR3 amino acids: CASSYRTGTNYGYTF. CDR3 DNA sequence: TGTGCCAGCAGCTATAGGACAGGGACTAACTATGGCTACACCTTC. V usage is TRBV2 and J usage is TRBJ1-2; 8 nucleotides match TRBD1. The trim removed 6 bases at V and 0 bases at J, leaving 6 bases unmatched. This CDR3 comprises 15 residues. Germline V gene sequence: CDR1 SNHLY, CDR2 FYNNEI.

This clonotype was found many times. This chain uses TRBV5-1 with TRBJ1-1, with 12 positions matching TRBD1. From germline, CDR1 is SGHRS and CDR2 YFSETQ. The CDR3 spans 16 residues. J gave up 0 bases and V 4 bases, and 4 bases lay outside the gene matches. This chain's CDR3 is CASSHGTGGLNTEAFF. The CDR3 DNA sequence: TGCGCCAGCAGCCATGGGACAGGGGGCCTGAACACTGAAGCTTTCTTT.